The 29 T cell receptor beta chains below were found in one sample sequenced in a study of tumor-infiltrating lymphocytes in primary liver carcinoma. Researchers generated TCR beta cDNA from about 450 ng of total RNA, relying on a constant-region primer. ARM-PCR, slightly modified, supplied the TCR beta libraries through three nested multiplex PCR rounds. The first two PCR rounds, roughly 9 cycles each, used TRBV1-TRBV30 forward primers and a C-beta reverse primer. TCRdb recomputed calls from the multiplex PCR reads with MiXCR, one row per CDR3 protein. The table has 90,000 to 100,000 distinct CDR3 sequences, 55% to 75% seen once. Joint extraction of RNA and DNA used roughly 18-34 mg of bulk tissue that was unsorted. What was sequenced was liver tumor tissue from sampling region 5. Subset specified: tumor region T5, tumor centre. The receptors originated from a woman aged 55-69 years with primary liver carcinoma and hepatitis B virus infection.

The CDR3 coding sequence is TGTGCCAGGACCAGGGAGGAGACTTACAATGAGCAGTTCTTC. Translation: CARTREETYNEQFF. The chain combines TRBV6-1 with TRBJ2-1, with a possible D match to TRBD2 (6 bases). Trimming stripped 9 bases from V and 4 bases from J, with 16 bases between. CDR3 length: 14 amino acids. Germline V CDR1 and CDR2: MNHNS, SASEGT.

About this clonotype itself: This may stem from a read error, because a much larger clone lies one nucleotide away. This chain connects TRBV28 to TRBJ2-3; no clear D gene. Germline loops: CDR1 MDHEN, CDR2 SYDVKM. Trimming removed 5 bases from V and 6 bases from J, with 9 bases in between. There are 12 residues in the CDR3. The CDR3 DNA reads as TGTGCCAGCAGTGAATCATCTGATACGCAGTATTTT. This sequence encodes CASSESSDTQYF.

This chain uses TRBV2 with TRBJ1-1, with 8 bases fitting TRBD1. Germline-derived CDR1 and CDR2 are SNHLY and FYNNEI. V shed 6 bases and J 1 base; nucleotides not matched to a gene: 7. CDR3 length: 15 residues. This CDR3 is CASRESGTGNTEAFF. In nucleotides, the CDR3 is TGTGCCAGCAGGGAATCCGGGACAGGGAACACTGAAGCTTTCTTT.

A note on this clonotype: One end of the junction fails to match germline, which may point to a read error. The chain is built from TRBV5-1 and TRBJ1-1, with TRBD1 as a possible D gene (5 bases). Looked up from germline, CDR1 is SGHRS and CDR2 is YFSETQ. The CDR3 is 14 residues long. The DNA of the CDR3 is TGCGCCAGCAACTGGGGCAGGGTAAACACTGAAGCTATCTTT. This encodes CASNWGRVNTEAIF.

As regards this clonotype: Possible read error: a much larger clone is one base away. The chain joins TRBV5-4 to TRBJ2-3; TRBD2 matches at 7 bases. V gave up 2 bases and J gave up 4 bases; unmatched junction bases: 7. The CDR3 sequence is 15 residues long. Looked up from germline, CDR1 is SGHNT and CDR2 is YYREEE (reference sequence). CDR3 protein: CASSLGPAGADTQYF. CDR3 in DNA: TGTGCCAGCAGCTTAGGACCCGCGGGGGCAGATACGCAGTATTTT.

To note about this clonotype: A much larger clone sits a single nucleotide away, making a read error possible. The rearrangement uses TRBV28 and TRBJ2-1; either TRBD1 or TRBD2 may fit D (5 bases each). Germline CDR1 and CDR2: MDHEN and SYDVKM. This CDR3 region has 13 residues. The V end was cut by 6 bases, the J end by 10 bases, with 16 bases between. The CDR3 here is CASRLGAANEQFF. The CDR3 nucleotides read TGTGCCAGCAGACTAGGGGCGGCTAACGAGCAGTTCTTC.

As for this clonotype: A much larger clone differs from this one at a single base, so this may be a read error. The V call is TRBV5-1, the J call TRBJ2-3; D unresolved. This CDR3 has 14 amino acids. The germline V gene has CDR1 SGHRS and CDR2 YFSETQ. The V and J ends lost 0 bases and 4 bases respectively, with 9 bases between them. CDR3 protein: CASSLVGRADTQYF. The CDR3 DNA follows: TGCGCCAGCAGCTTGGTTGGCCGCGCAGATACGCAGTATTTT.

This chain joins TRBV6-1 and TRBJ2-7, with D perhaps matching TRBD2 (7 bases). With 6 bases removed from V and 2 bases from J, the gap between germline ends came to 17 bases. Germline loops: CDR1 MNHNS, CDR2 SASEGT. CDR3 length: 15 residues. For the CDR3, the DNA is TGTGCCAGCAGCATGCTAGGGGGGGGCCCCTACGAGCAGTACTTC. It encodes CASSMLGGGPYEQYF.

Worth noting for this clonotype: An end of the junction differs from the germline gene, which may be a read error. The rearrangement uses TRBV11-1 and TRBJ2-2; D may be TRBD1 (5 bases). This CDR3 is built from 16 residues. CDR1 is SGHAT and CDR2 is FQDESV in the germline V gene (reference sequence). CDR3 DNA sequence: TGTGCCGGCAGCCTAACAGGAATCATACTCACCGGGGAGCTGTTTTTT. This codes for CAGSLTGIILTGELFF.

As for this clonotype: At one boundary the junction diverges from the germline segment, which might be a read error. V usage is TRBV12-3 or TRBV12-4 and J usage is TRBJ1-6; D gene uncertain. The CDR3 length is 14 residues. DNA of the CDR3: TGTGCCAGCAGACCCCTGATAGCGGCTTCACCCCTCCGCTTT. It is translated as CASRPLIAASPLRF.

A remark on this clonotype: The junction does not match germline at one end; this may be a read error. The chain employs TRBV4-1 and TRBJ1-2, with a tentative D call TRBD1 (5 bases). Germline V lookup: CDR1 MGHRA, CDR2 YSYEKL. The CDR3 is 15 residues long. The CDR3 sequence is CASNQEPGGCYGYTF. CDR3 DNA sequence: TGCGCCAGCAACCAAGAACCCGGGGGGTGCTATGGCTACACCTTC.

This clonotype was observed at least ten times. This chain connects TRBV28 to TRBJ2-1; 8 positions agree with TRBD2. With V trimmed by 3 bases and J by 5 bases, 3 bases remained unmatched. From germline, CDR1 is MDHEN and CDR2 SYDVKM. The CDR3 contains 14 residues. DNA for the CDR3: TGTGCCAGCAGTTTTAGCGGGATCGACAATGAGCAGTTCTTC. Translated, it gives CASSFSGIDNEQFF.

For this clonotype: This likely comes from a read error, as the CDR3 has no conserved phenylalanine or tryptophan at its end. The rearrangement uses TRBV6-6 and TRBJ2-1, with D perhaps matching TRBD2 (6 bases). This CDR3 has 14 residues. V was trimmed by 10 bases and J by 1 base, leaving 14 bases between them. Germline V gene data show CDR1 as MNHNY and CDR2 as SVGAGI (reference sequence). CDR3 in DNA: TGTGCCAACGCCCACGGGGGTTCCTACAATGAGCAGTTCTCC. Amino acid sequence: CANAHGGSYNEQFS.

The gene calls are TRBV7-3 and TRBJ2-1, with D unclear. The germline V gene has CDR1 SGHTA and CDR2 FQGTGA. This CDR3 contains 15 residues. V was clipped by 2 bases and J by 0 bases, with 8 bases between them. In DNA form, the CDR3 reads TGTGCCAGCAGCTTAGAAGCGAGCTCCTACAATGAGCAGTTCTTC. It translates to CASSLEASSYNEQFF. Variable domain in full (rest from reference TRBV7-3 and TRBJ2-1): GAGVSQTPSNKVTEKGKYVELRCDPISGHTALYWYRQSLGQGPEFLIYFQGTGAADDSGLPNDRFFAVRPEGSVSTLKIQRTERGDSAVYLCASSLEASSYNEQFFGPGTRLTVL.

This clonotype is deemed medium-sized (0.01 to 0.1%). J is TRBJ2-7 and V is TRBV11-1, with D possibly matching TRBD1 (5 bases). Per germline, CDR1 SGHAT and CDR2 FQDESV (reference sequence). V lost 5 bases and J lost 0, with 11 bases in between. The CDR3 extends over 14 amino acids. The DNA of the CDR3 is TGTGCCAGCAGCCTATGGGGCACCTCCTACGAGCAGTACTTC. Amino acids: CASSLWGTSYEQYF.

This clonotype was observed a few times. The chain links TRBV20-1 to TRBJ1-1; D is perhaps TRBD1 (5 bases). CDR3 length equals 14 residues. The V gene lost 4 bases and the J gene lost 3 bases, with 15 bases spanning the gap. Germline lookup yields CDR1 DFQATT and CDR2 SNEGSKA (reference sequence). The CDR3 nucleotides are TGCAGTGCTAAAGTGGAGGGGAAGCACACTGAAGCTTTCTTT. This codes for CSAKVEGKHTEAFF.

In regard to this clonotype: The junction does not match germline at one end; this may be a read error. CDR3 region: CASSLVARPTDTQRF. As DNA, the CDR3 is TGTGCCAGCAGCTTAGTTGCTAGGCCCACAGATACGCAGCGTTTT. This rearrangement joins TRBV11-2 to TRBJ2-3; D call uncertain. This CDR3 contains 15 residues. The germline V gene encodes CDR1 SGHAT and CDR2 FQNNGV.

On this clonotype itself: The junction differs from germline at one of its ends, possibly a read error. The CDR3 loop reads CASNTGGLYNEQFF. The DNA for the CDR3 is TGTGCCAGCAATACGGGTGGGCTATACAATGAACAGTTCTTC. The chain has TRBV6-5 and TRBJ2-1; D gene ambiguous. CDR1 and CDR2 (germline): MNHEY, SVGAGI. This CDR3 has 14 amino acids.

About this clonotype itself: Compared with germline, one end of the junction differs, possibly owing to a read error. The chain recombines TRBV11-2 with TRBJ2-1; weak D call: TRBD2 (7 bases). This CDR3 has 15 residues. The germline CDR1 and CDR2 sequences are SGHAT and FQNNGV. The CDR3 coding sequence is TGTGCCAGCAACTTGCCGGGACTATGGGACAATGAGCAGTCCTTC. Translation gives CASNLPGLWDNEQSF. The full variable domain, with the rest looked up from reference TRBV11-2 and TRBJ2-1, is EAGVAQSPRYKIIEKRQSVAFWCNPISGHATLYWYQQILGQGPKLLIQFQNNGVVDDSQLPKDRFSAERLKGVDSTLKIQPAKLEDSAVYLCASNLPGLWDNEQSFGPGTRLTVL.

Remarks on this clonotype: Compared with germline, one end of the junction differs, possibly owing to a read error. V gene TRBV11-2 combines with J gene TRBJ2-1, with D tentatively TRBD1 or TRBD2 (5 bases each). This CDR3 comprises 15 residues. CDR1 is SGHAT, CDR2 FQNNGV, per germline. In DNA form, the CDR3 reads TGCGCCAGCAGCTTGCCGGGATTATGGGACGATGAACAGTTCTTC. This gives the protein CASSLPGLWDDEQFF.

Details on this clonotype: The conserved phenylalanine or tryptophan is not found at the CDR3 terminus, so this likely reflects a read error. The limits of the CDR3 on the DNA are not certain, so only TCRdb's listed CDR3 is given. The genes are TRBV11-2 and TRBJ1-6. Germline V gene lookup returns CDR1 SGHAT and CDR2 FQNNGV. The CDR3 sequence runs 16 residues, both termini included. The CDR3 is CASRLDPRFPNSPLRL.

Turning to this clonotype: The junction and the germline gene differ at one end; a read error may be behind it. The chain combines TRBV11-3 with TRBJ2-1; tentatively, D is TRBD1 or TRBD2 (5 bases each). The CDR3 runs 14 residues. Germline CDR1 and CDR2: SGHNT and YENEEA. CDR3 sequence reads: CVSSLRDRYSQKFF. CDR3 bases: TGTGTCAGCAGCCTCCGGGACCGGTACTCCCAGAAATTCTTC.

This clonotype was recorded once. One junction end disagrees with the germline gene, perhaps due to a read error. The genes are TRBV29-1 and TRBJ2-7; maybe TRBD1 (6 bases). Germline CDR1 is SQVTM and CDR2 is ANQGSEA. This CDR3 region has 13 residues. In nucleotides, the CDR3 is TGCAGCGTATGTACAGGGTCTCCGTACGGGCAGTACTTC. Translation gives CSVCTGSPYGQYF.

Note on this clonotype: A much larger clone is a single base away; this may be a read error. J is TRBJ1-2 and V is TRBV13; 9 nucleotides line up with TRBD1. The CDR3 runs to 13 residues. J was trimmed by 5 bases and V by 7 bases; bases with no gene match: 5. Germline values: CDR1 PRHDT, CDR2 FYEKMQ (reference sequence). The CDR3 nucleotides are TGTGCCAGCAACCTAGACAGGGGGTATGGCTACACCTTC. This gives the protein CASNLDRGYGYTF.

This clonotype was observed many times. The chain recombines TRBV5-1 with TRBJ2-2, with 10 bases lining up with TRBD2. Germline V gene sequence: CDR1 SGHRS, CDR2 YFSETQ. This CDR3 spans 15 amino acids. Trimming took 4 bases from V and 5 from J; bases not matched to a gene: 5. DNA of the CDR3: TGCGCCAGCAGCGGCAGCGGGAGGGGGACCGGGGAGCTGTTTTTT. This encodes CASSGSGRGTGELFF.

Comments on this clonotype: One end of the junction does not line up with germline, which may come from a read error. This chain connects TRBV12-3 or TRBV12-4 to TRBJ2-1; possibly TRBD2 for D (5 bases). CDR3 length: 15 amino acids. The chain's CDR3 is CASSLGARGYNEQFF. The CDR3 DNA reads as TGTGCCAGCAGTTTGGGAGCGAGAGGGTACAATGAACAGTTCTTC.

By share, this clonotype counts as medium-sized. The rearrangement joins TRBV6-5 to TRBJ2-7; D is ambiguous. The CDR3 is made up of 15 amino acids. Germline CDR1 MNHEY, CDR2 SVGAGI. Between the trimmed V and J ends, which lost 0 bases and 0 bases, there was a span of 9 bases. CDR3 sequence (DNA): TGTGCCAGCAGTTACTCGCCAGCCCGCTCCTACGAGCAGTACTTC. It specifies CASSYSPARSYEQYF.

On this clonotype itself: This may stem from a read error, because a much larger clone lies one nucleotide away. The J gene is TRBJ2-1, the V gene TRBV5-1, with 10 bases identical to TRBD2. Trimming removed 4 bases from V and 7 bases from J; junction bases left unmatched: 8. The V gene's germline CDR1 is SGHRS and CDR2 YFSETQ. The CDR3 contains 15 residues. The CDR3 is CASSGLAAGGNEQFF. The CDR3 nucleotides are TGCGCCAGCAGCGGACTAGCGGCAGGGGGAAATGAGCAGTTCTTC.

This clonotype showed up many times. The CDR3 region has the DNA TGTGCCAGCAAAGCCTTACAGGGACTAGTCGACGAGCAGTACTTC. It specifies CASKALQGLVDEQYF. The chain combines TRBV6-5 with TRBJ2-7; 8 bases are a match to TRBD2. Germline loops: CDR1 MNHEY, CDR2 SVGAGI. The junction had 13 bases not matched to a gene; V was cut back by 7 bases and J by 5 bases. The CDR3 is made up of 15 amino acids.